Listed here are 26 T cell receptor beta chains from one sample, sequenced in a study of T cell repertoires in cytomegalovirus infection. No antigens are known for them. TCRdb reprocessed the reads with MiXCR, giving one entry per CDR3 protein. The table shows about 920,000 distinct CDR3 sequences, with roughly a third occurring only once. The specimen was cultured CD8+ T cells from PBMCs, collected from culture after CMV antigen stimulation. These receptors originate from a human donor in good health (CMV status not recorded). Some clones in this sample may be carry-over from other donors' samples.

This clonotype has at least ten counts. This chain links TRBV7-8 with TRBJ1-1; TRBD1 agrees at 12 bases. This CDR3 spans 17 amino acids. The ends lost 5 bases at V and 1 base at J; junction bases unmatched: 8. Germline assignment: CDR1 SGHVS and CDR2 FQNEAQ. CDR3 loop: CASSPRDRGPKNTEAFF. The CDR3 nucleotides are TGTGCCAGCAGCCCCCGGGACAGGGGGCCGAAGAACACTGAAGCTTTCTTT. Variable domain in full (rest from reference TRBV7-8 and TRBJ1-1): GAGVSQSPRYKVAKRGQDVALRCDPISGHVSLFWYQQALGQGPEFLTYFQNEAQLDKSGLPSDRFFAERPEGSVSTLKIQRTQQEDSAVYLCASSPRDRGPKNTEAFFGQGTRLTVV.

This clonotype occurred many times. The chain combines TRBV7-9 with TRBJ2-1, with 8 bases that match TRBD1. Germline V lookup: CDR1 SEHNR, CDR2 FQNEAQ (reference sequence). Germline trimming cut 5 bases from V and 6 bases from J; bases unmatched to any gene: 9. The CDR3 extends over 15 amino acids. CDR3 nucleotides: TGTGCCAGCAGCAGACTAGACAGGGGTGGCAATGAGCAGTTCTTC. Amino acid sequence: CASSRLDRGGNEQFF.

The genes are TRBV28 and TRBJ2-4; perhaps TRBD1 as D (6 bases). V shed 3 bases and J shed 0 bases, with 24 bases lying between them. The CDR3 extends over 20 amino acids. Germline loops: CDR1 MDHEN, CDR2 SYDVKM. DNA of the CDR3: TGTGCCAGCAGTTTCGGCCCCCAGGACAGCTCCACTCTAGCCAAAAACATTCAGTACTTC. This sequence encodes CASSFGPQDSSTLAKNIQYF.

V and J are TRBV4-1 and TRBJ1-1; D not certain. Germline lookup yields CDR1 MGHRA and CDR2 YSYEKL. This CDR3 spans 16 amino acids. The V end was cut by 1 base, the J end by 0 bases, with 12 bases between. The CDR3 sequence is CASSQGGLPLNTEAFF. CDR3 DNA sequence: TGCGCCAGCAGCCAAGGGGGATTACCCCTGAACACTGAAGCTTTCTTT.

This clonotype was seen more than once but under ten times. J is TRBJ2-7 and V is TRBV5-6; 7 bases fit TRBD1. CDR1 SGHDT and CDR2 YYEEEE come from the germline V gene. The J segment lost 2 bases and the V segment lost 0 bases, leaving 5 bases of the junction unmatched. The CDR3 contains 15 residues. CDR3: CASSLGQGLPYEQYF. For the CDR3, the DNA is TGTGCCAGCAGCTTGGGACAGGGCCTACCCTACGAGCAGTACTTC.

There are a few counts of this clonotype. As DNA, the CDR3 is TGTGCCAGCGTAGAGGCCTCCGGATATGGCTACACCTTC. Translating gives CASVEASGYGYTF. The J gene is TRBJ1-2, the V gene TRBV6-1; D call uncertain. Germline CDR1 MNHNS, CDR2 SASEGT. The CDR3 has 13 amino acids. The V end was cut by 8 bases, the J end by 5 bases, with 15 bases between.

This clonotype has a count of ten or more. The chain is built from TRBV7-2 and TRBJ2-1; TRBD1 is a possible D gene (5 bases). The V end was cut by 5 bases, the J end by 7 bases, with 15 bases between. Germline lookup yields CDR1 SGHTA and CDR2 FQGNSA. This CDR3 contains 14 residues. The CDR3 DNA reads as TGTGCCAGCAGCCTAAGGGGTCACTTAAATGAGCAGTTCTTC. Translating it yields CASSLRGHLNEQFF.

The chain links TRBV12-3 or TRBV12-4 to TRBJ2-5; 7 bases fit TRBD1. Losses at the gene ends were 5 bases for V and 4 bases for J; bases not matched to a gene: 7. This CDR3 region has 14 residues. The CDR3 reads CASSLDRVSETQYF. CDR3 nucleotide sequence: TGTGCCAGCAGTCTCGACAGGGTATCAGAGACCCAGTACTTC.

This clonotype was seen repeatedly, ten times or more. This rearrangement joins TRBV7-2 to TRBJ2-3, with a weak D call TRBD2 (7 bases). V dropped 1 base and J dropped 5 bases, with 13 bases sitting between them. Germline V gene lookup returns CDR1 SGHTA and CDR2 FQGNSA. This CDR3 comprises 15 residues. This CDR3 is CASSLDGGPGDTQYF. In DNA, the CDR3 is TGTGCCAGCAGCTTAGACGGGGGGCCAGGAGATACGCAGTATTTT.

This rearrangement joins TRBV20-1 to TRBJ1-4, with D tentatively TRBD1 (5 bases). This CDR3 comprises 18 residues. The germline V gene has CDR1 DFQATT and CDR2 SNEGSKA (reference sequence). The germline V and J ends were trimmed by 2 bases and 4 bases, with 23 bases remaining between them. The CDR3 coding sequence is TGCAGTGCTAGACGCCTCGGGGGAAGAAGGTTTTTTAATGAAAAACTGTTTTTT. Amino acids: CSARRLGGRRFFNEKLFF.

Only one count was recorded for this clonotype. The rearrangement joins TRBV5-5 to TRBJ1-1; tentatively, D is TRBD1 (5 bases). V lost 4 bases to trimming and J lost 0 bases, with 16 bases between them. The CDR3 length is 16 residues. Germline V gene lookup returns CDR1 SGHKS and CDR2 YYEKEE (reference sequence). CDR3 sequence reads: CASSTGPLGMNTEAFF. CDR3 coding DNA: TGTGCCAGCAGCACGGGACCTCTGGGGATGAACACTGAAGCTTTCTTT.

The chain recombines TRBV7-4 with TRBJ2-2; 8 bases are shared with TRBD1. This CDR3 spans 14 amino acids. Looked up from germline, CDR1 is SGHVT and CDR2 is SQSDAQ. V shed 10 bases, J shed 4 bases, and the junction held 8 bases outside the gene matches. The CDR3 DNA is TGTGCCAAGCAGGGGGCGCAGGGCACCGGGGAGCTGTTTTTT. Translation: CAKQGAQGTGELFF.

The table lists this clonotype with a few counts. The chain's CDR3 is CASSFTGQGSQPQHF. The DNA for the CDR3 is TGTGCCAGCAGTTTTACCGGCCAGGGTTCCCAGCCCCAGCATTTT. The V call is TRBV28, the J call TRBJ1-5; weak D call: TRBD1 (5 bases). The CDR3 is 15 amino acids. Germline loops: CDR1 MDHEN, CDR2 SYDVKM. Trimming removed 3 bases at V and 7 bases at J, with 16 bases between.

The V gene is TRBV6-5, the J gene TRBJ2-1, with D tentatively TRBD2 (7 bases). Trimming cost V 1 base and J 7 bases, with 11 bases left between them. This CDR3 is 14 amino acids long. Germline values: CDR1 MNHEY, CDR2 SVGAGI. The CDR3 spells CASSYWEGENEQFF. Written as DNA, the CDR3 is TGTGCCAGCAGTTACTGGGAGGGGGAGAATGAGCAGTTCTTC.

This clonotype was observed a handful of times. The chain carries TRBV5-4 and TRBJ1-1; D unresolved. Trimming stripped 4 bases from V and 5 bases from J, with 18 bases between. The CDR3 is 15 residues long. Germline V CDR1 and CDR2: SGHNT, YYREEE (reference sequence). Written as DNA, the CDR3 is TGTGCCAGCAGCCGAGTTCCGGACGGTCGGACTGAAGCTTTCTTT. It is translated as CASSRVPDGRTEAFF.

This clonotype was counted only a few times. V gene TRBV7-9 combines with J gene TRBJ2-1; the D call may be TRBD1 or TRBD2 (5 bases each). The CDR3 consists of 16 residues. The germline CDR1 and CDR2 sequences are SEHNR and FQNEAQ (reference sequence). Trimming removed 2 bases from V and 7 bases from J, with 18 bases in between. The CDR3 coding sequence is TGTGCCAGCAGCTTATCCGGGGTAGGGGCGATGAATGAGCAGTTCTTC. Residues: CASSLSGVGAMNEQFF. The full variable domain, with the rest looked up from reference TRBV7-9 and TRBJ2-1, is DTGVSQNPRHKITKRGQNVTFRCDPISEHNRLYWYRQTLGQGPEFLTYFQNEAQLEKSRLLSDRFSAERPKGSFSTLEIQRTEQGDSAMYLCASSLSGVGAMNEQFFGPGTRLTVL.

This clonotype was detected only a few times. V and J are TRBV7-2 and TRBJ2-7; D possibly corresponds to TRBD1 (5 bases). Between the trimmed V and J ends, which lost 5 bases and 3 bases, there was a span of 8 bases. CDR1 is SGHTA and CDR2 is FQGNSA in the germline V gene. This CDR3 has 12 residues. As DNA, the CDR3 is TGTGCCAGCAGCGCGGACAACTACGAGCAGTACTTC. Translated, it gives CASSADNYEQYF. The complete variable domain, with remaining parts taken from reference TRBV7-2 and TRBJ2-7, reads GAGVSQSPSNKVTEKGKDVELRCDPISGHTALYWYRQSLGQGLEFLIYFQGNSAPDKSGLPSDRFSAERTGGSVSTLTIQRTQQEDSAVYLCASSADNYEQYFGPGTRLTVT.

The genes are TRBV10-3 and TRBJ2-7, with D tentatively TRBD2 (6 bases). The CDR3 consists of 14 residues. V lost 4 bases, J lost 3 bases, and 13 bases lay in between. CDR1 is ENHRY, CDR2 SYGVKD, per germline. The CDR3 DNA reads TGTGCCATCAGTGCCACAGCGCGGGGCTACGAGCAGTACTTC. Translation: CAISATARGYEQYF.

This clonotype was seen a few times. The chain joins TRBV4-1 to TRBJ2-3, with TRBD2 matching over 13 bases. The CDR3 extends over 17 amino acids. Germline CDR1 and CDR2: MGHRA and YSYEKL. Germline trimming cut 4 bases from V and 1 base from J; bases unmatched to any gene: 5. Here the CDR3 reads CASSPIGLAGGTDTQYF. CDR3 nucleotides: TGCGCCAGCAGCCCGATAGGACTAGCGGGGGGCACAGATACGCAGTATTTT.

The CDR3 region is CASSHPGQGTNTEAFF. CDR3 DNA sequence: TGTGCCAGCAGTCATCCGGGACAGGGGACAAACACTGAAGCTTTCTTT. This sequence joins TRBV6-6 and TRBJ1-1; TRBD1 matches at 10 bases. The CDR3 has 16 residues. The trim removed 5 bases at V and 2 bases at J, leaving 8 bases unmatched. From germline, CDR1 is MNHNY and CDR2 SVGAGI (reference sequence).

V is TRBV7-9 and J is TRBJ1-2; D gene ambiguous. CDR1 and CDR2 (germline): SEHNR, FQNEAQ (reference sequence). Trimming pared 0 bases from V and 8 bases from J, leaving 7 bases between. The CDR3 sequence is 12 residues long. The CDR3 protein is CASSLARRGYTF. DNA for the CDR3: TGTGCCAGCAGCTTAGCGCGCAGAGGCTACACCTTC.

The chain recombines TRBV27 with TRBJ2-3; no reliable D call. Trimming took 0 bases from V and 2 from J, leaving 12 bases between them. CDR1 MNHEY and CDR2 SMNVEV come from the germline V gene (reference sequence). The CDR3 totals 16 residues. CDR3 in amino acids: CASSLSFVDPTDTQYF. The CDR3, as DNA: TGTGCCAGCAGTTTATCGTTTGTAGATCCCACAGATACGCAGTATTTT.

V usage is TRBV12-3 or TRBV12-4 and J usage is TRBJ2-7; possibly TRBD1 for D (5 bases). Trimming pared 8 bases from V and 9 bases from J, leaving 20 bases between. CDR3 size: 13 residues. CDR3 sequence: CASRPGRENGQYF. DNA for the CDR3: TGTGCCAGCCGCCCCGGCAGGGAAAACGGGCAGTACTTC.

The chain carries TRBV15 and TRBJ2-4; D is perhaps TRBD2 (5 bases). Trimming removed 1 base from V and 8 bases from J, with 12 bases in between. CDR1 and CDR2 from the germline V gene are LNHNV and YYDKDF (reference sequence). This CDR3 comprises 14 residues. CDR3 DNA sequence: TGTGCCACCAGCAGAGGTCTAGAGAGGGACATTCAGTACTTC. The encoded protein is CATSRGLERDIQYF.

This clonotype was detected a few times. The rearrangement joins TRBV10-3 to TRBJ1-1; no reliable D call. The CDR3 runs to 14 residues. Germline V CDR1 and CDR2: ENHRY, SYGVKD. The V and J ends lost 10 bases and 1 base respectively, with 16 bases between them. CDR3 loop: CATLGVGKNTEAFF. CDR3 DNA sequence: TGTGCCACCCTTGGGGTAGGGAAGAACACTGAAGCTTTCTTT.

The rearrangement uses TRBV7-9 and TRBJ1-2, with D perhaps TRBD1 (5 bases). This CDR3 is 16 amino acids long. CDR1 and CDR2 from the germline V gene are SEHNR and FQNEAQ (reference sequence). V shed 2 bases and J shed 4 bases, with 17 bases lying between them. The CDR3 bases are TGTGCCAGCAGCTTATTTCTAGGGGAATGGGCCTATGGCTACACCTTC. This codes for CASSLFLGEWAYGYTF.